The clone carrying this T cell receptor beta chain appeared a few times. Primed by a sample-barcoded 5' primer and a J-beta primer mix, a second PCR proceeded for about 7 to 12 cycles. A tag from a template-switch adaptor with 12 random nucleotides marked each cDNA molecule. TCRdb fed the 5' RACE reads into MiXCR, producing one record per CDR3 protein. The sample records about 800,000 distinct CDR3 sequences, more than 35% being singletons. This specimen belongs to a study of blood T cells in healthy people across ages. Caucasian individuals from Russia who were healthy and aged roughly 6 to 95 acted as donors. There are 14 residues in the CDR3. In germline, CDR1 is DFQATT, CDR2 SNEGSKA (reference sequence). V lost 3 bases and J 7 bases, leaving 15 bases between the germline ends.

The sequenced sample was blood. This chain joins TRBV20-1 and TRBJ2-2; TRBD2 is a possible D gene (6 bases). This clonotype was sampled from a man older than 75 in good health. CDR3 in DNA: TGCAGTGCTAGGTTGCCCCAGGGAGGCGGGGAGCTGTTTTTT. It specifies CSARLPQGGGELFF.